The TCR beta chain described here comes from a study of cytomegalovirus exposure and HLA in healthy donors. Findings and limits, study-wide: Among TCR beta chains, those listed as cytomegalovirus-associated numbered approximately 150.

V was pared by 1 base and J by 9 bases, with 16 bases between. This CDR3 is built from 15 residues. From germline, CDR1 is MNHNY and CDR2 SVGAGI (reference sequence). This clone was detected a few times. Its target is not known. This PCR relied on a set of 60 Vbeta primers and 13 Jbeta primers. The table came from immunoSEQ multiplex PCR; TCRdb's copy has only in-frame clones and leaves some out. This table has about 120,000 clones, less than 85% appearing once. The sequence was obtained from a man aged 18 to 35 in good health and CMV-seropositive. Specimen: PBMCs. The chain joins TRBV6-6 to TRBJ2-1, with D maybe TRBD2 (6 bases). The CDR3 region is CASSYFRGSTGEQFF. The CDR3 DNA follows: TGTGCCAGCAGTTACTTCCGGGGGAGTACGGGTGAGCAGTTCTTC.